The present entry profiles one TCR beta chain with its context. Its antigen remains unknown. Produced via immunoSEQ multiplex PCR; TCRdb's table is partial and in-frame only. The repertoire includes fewer than 300,000 clones, 93% of them detected once, and around 0.57% sits in the top ten. This specimen belongs to a study of T cell responses to AZD1222 COVID-19 vaccine. Study observations and caveats: White British people made up most donors, females outnumbered males, and clonal diversity was possibly underestimated. Repertoires in all cases were sampled only once the peak T cell response had passed. Among spike-specific TCRs, nearly half reportedly target unmutated variant regions.

J lost 5 bases, V lost 6 bases, and 5 bases had no gene match. This CDR3 is 13 amino acids long. Germline loops: CDR1 MNHEY, CDR2 SVGEGT. V and J are TRBV6-2 or TRBV6-3 and TRBJ2-7, with 9 bases fitting TRBD2. The TCR sequence derives from an adult in good health. The sequencing used peripheral blood, collected on day 0 of AZD1222 vaccination. CDR3 DNA: TGTGCCAGCAGGCCTAGCGGGACTAACGAGCAGTACTTC. Protein: CASRPSGTNEQYF.